Here is one T cell receptor (beta chain) with its context. This clonotype was found many times. The antigen it binds to is not known. No per-base quality is available; no much larger clone lies one base away. Trimming removed 0 bases from V and 5 bases from J, leaving 17 bases between the germline ends. From the germline V gene, CDR1 is SGHRS and CDR2 is YFSETQ. Spanning cysteine to phenylalanine, the CDR3 consists of 16 amino acids. The sequence is cut down to CDR3 DNA, 48 bases in frame from base 1. The sample belongs to a study of blood T cells in healthy people across ages (dated by TCRdb to between 2015 and 2017). With regard to the full study: In model experiments, template switching captured about one uniquely barcoded TCR beta cDNA molecule for every two T cells. Age-related changes in TCR beta repertoire diversity were measured in the study by deep sequencing normalized with unique cDNA molecular identifiers. Donors were grouped into four age groups: young (average roughly 15 years), middle-aged (roughly 40), aged (about 60) and long-lived (approximately 81). To avoid experimental bias, donors of different ages were spread randomly across the sequencing lanes. Two additional independent replicas of 1 million unique cDNA reads from the same blood draw were analyzed for two donors (one aged 18 to 30 and one aged 80 or older).

The donors were under 40 Caucasian individuals from Russia, aged 6 to 90 years, who were systemically healthy. Each donor gave 8 to 10 milliliters of peripheral blood, collected into EDTA-treated Vacutainer tubes. Ficoll-Paque density-gradient centrifugation was used to isolate PBMCs, with at least 7 million per sample. Total RNA, at least 6 micrograms per sample, was extracted from PBMCs with Trizol reagent. The percentages of naive CD45RAhigh/CD27high T cells were determined by flow cytometry on a PBMC aliquot from every donor. On the study overall, not on this receptor specifically: There was a strong correlation between observed TCR beta diversity and the percentage of naive T cells measured by flow cytometry. Because the CMV infection status of the donors was unknown, age-related changes in expanded clonotypes may potentially have been confounded. Observed TCR beta diversity per million T cells fell roughly linearly with age, and a significant reduction was already apparent by age roughly 40. Compared with the aged group, the long-lived group had more naive CD4+ T cells, fewer expanded clones and increased TCR diversity, a pattern suggesting age selection. Estimates of total diversity from one million sequenced T cells were regarded as lower bounds and underestimates. Conclusive comparison of naive and antigen-experienced compartments was prevented by the profiling of bulk unsorted PBMCs.

The library was generated by 5' RACE. Data came from an Illumina HiSeq 2500. A second PCR of about 6 to 12 cycles was run with a J-beta primer mix and a sample-barcoded 5' primer. Each TCR beta cDNA molecule received a unique molecular identifier from a template-switch 5' adaptor carrying 12 random nucleotides. At least 3 million CDR3-containing paired-end reads were obtained from each sample. All of the RNA was converted into first-strand cDNA using the Mint cDNA synthesis kit, with a TRBC-specific oligonucleotide serving as the primer. All cDNA was treated with uracil-DNA glycosylase and then went through a first 18-cycle PCR with the universal primers M1SS and BC2_uni_R. The authors' pipeline ran thus. For normalization, 1 million high-quality reads, each with a distinct molecular identifier, were randomly selected from each sample. Reads sharing molecular identifiers were discarded rather than binned into consensus sequences. MiTCR, with a Q25 quality threshold and the strictest error-elimination algorithm, was used for CDR3 identification, clonotype clustering and error correction. A nonparametric unseen species model using Euler transformation provided a lower-bound estimate of total TCR beta diversity. TCRdb reworked the public reads: Q25 trimming with fastp, MiXCR clone assembly, productive beta chains retained. Rows with one shared CDR3 protein collapse into an entry with the most common genes and DNA. TCRdb's processing, not the study's, gives the V and J calls here. For this sample there are around 870,000 distinct CDR3 sequences; about 28% appear just once. The top ten clones comprise roughly 17% of the sample.

Sequencing was performed on blood. The receptor comes from an elderly woman in good health. The rearrangement joined TRBV5-1 to TRBJ2-5, with the D gene not clear enough to name. The CDR3 amino acid sequence is: CASSLGARPGSETQYF. The bases are TGCGCCAGCAGCTTGGGGGCGCGGCCCGGATCCGAGACCCAGTACTTC.